These 18 T cell receptor beta chains were all obtained from the same sample, sequenced in a study of cytomegalovirus exposure and HLA in healthy donors listed by TCRdb under 2017. Library preparation was by the immunoSEQ multiplex PCR assay. For the multiplex PCR, a mixture combining 60 forward primers for TCR Vbeta segments and 13 reverse primers for TCR Jbeta segments was used. Imported from immuneACCESS, the table was reduced by TCRdb to in-frame sequences with V and J called. These copies leave out some clones; in studies compared against another copy, an unresolved V gene accounts for under half, and the cause of the remainder is not known. In all, the sample holds under 200,000 clones, and around 78% of those were seen once. The ten top clones hold more than 2% of the sample. The sample taken for sequencing was PBMCs. The source of these receptors is a woman younger than 45 in good health and CMV-seropositive.

The V gene is TRBV27, the J gene TRBJ1-2, with 10 bases identical to TRBD1. The CDR3 runs 13 residues. The germline V gene has CDR1 MNHEY and CDR2 SMNVEV (reference sequence). The V segment lost 9 bases and the J segment 0 bases; nucleotides outside the gene matches: 1. The CDR3 DNA sequence: TGTGCCAGGGACAGGGGGGCTAACTATGGCTACACCTTC. Translating gives CARDRGANYGYTF.

Note on this clone: The sample carries other DNA sequences with the same CDR3. CDR3 DNA sequence: TGTGCCAGCAGCCTACAGGGGTACACTGAAGCTTTCTTT. Its protein is CASSLQGYTEAFF. This chain connects TRBV7-2 to TRBJ1-1; 7 bases map to TRBD1. V was clipped by 5 bases and J by 3 bases; unmatched bases: 3. The CDR3 length is 13 residues. Germline loops: CDR1 SGHTA, CDR2 FQGNSA.

This sequence joins TRBV2 and TRBJ2-7; D is perhaps TRBD2 (5 bases). Germline CDR1 SNHLY, CDR2 FYNNEI. The CDR3 loop spans 14 amino acids. V lost 4 bases and J 2 bases, leaving 12 bases between the germline ends. Written as DNA, the CDR3 is TGTGCCAGCAGTGGGTACAGCGGACCCTACGAGCAGTACTTC. Translation gives CASSGYSGPYEQYF.

This clone was found a few times. V usage is TRBV6-5 and J usage is TRBJ1-2; TRBD1 matches 11 bases. Germline V gene data show CDR1 as MNHEY and CDR2 as SVGAGI. The CDR3 sequence is 14 residues long. With V trimmed by 6 bases and J by 4 bases, 4 bases remained unmatched. In DNA, the CDR3 is TGTGCCAGCAGGGGACAGGGGGTACTCTATGGCTACACCTTC. Its translation is CASRGQGVLYGYTF.

The V call is TRBV5-1, the J call TRBJ1-1; perhaps TRBD1 as D (6 bases). V dropped 1 base and J dropped 6 bases, with 16 bases sitting between them. There are 15 residues in the CDR3. CDR1 and CDR2 from the germline V gene are SGHRS and YFSETQ. CDR3 nucleotide sequence: TGCGCCAGCAGCTTGCAACAGGGTCCCCCGGCTGAAGCTTTCTTT. Translated, it gives CASSLQQGPPAEAFF. The whole variable domain, filled in from reference TRBV5-1 and TRBJ1-1, reads KAGVTQTPRYLIKTRGQQVTLSCSPISGHRSVSWYQQTPGQGLQFLFEYFSETQRNKGNFPGRFSGRQFSNSRSEMNVSTLELGDSALYLCASSLQQGPPAEAFFGQGTRLTVV.

The chain links TRBV13 to TRBJ2-1; 7 positions agree with TRBD1. The V segment lost 4 bases and the J segment 2 bases; nucleotides outside the gene matches: 11. The CDR3 length is 17 residues. Per germline, CDR1 PRHDT and CDR2 FYEKMQ (reference sequence). The CDR3 sequence is CASSSSIEQGTYNEQFF. Here the CDR3 DNA reads TGTGCCAGCAGCTCCTCAATAGAACAGGGGACCTACAATGAGCAGTTCTTC.

This chain joins TRBV29-1 and TRBJ2-5; D is unresolved. The J call may be mistaken, given a closer DNA end match to TRBJ2-7. The CDR3 is made up of 11 amino acids. From germline, CDR1 is SQVTM and CDR2 ANQGSEA. The CDR3 region is CSVGTRYEQYF. The CDR3 region has the DNA TGCAGCGTTGGCACCCGCTACGAGCAGTACTTC.

This chain joins TRBV7-8 and TRBJ1-1; 8 bases map to TRBD1. J gave up 1 base and V 2 bases, and 0 bases lay outside the gene matches. The CDR3 runs to 14 residues. Looked up from germline, CDR1 is SGHVS and CDR2 is FQNEAQ. The CDR3 protein is CASSLQGANTEAFF. CDR3 nucleotide sequence: TGTGCCAGCAGCTTACAGGGGGCGAACACTGAAGCTTTCTTT. Full variable domain (outside the CDR3, taken from reference TRBV7-8 and TRBJ1-1): GAGVSQSPRYKVAKRGQDVALRCDPISGHVSLFWYQQALGQGPEFLTYFQNEAQLDKSGLPSDRFFAERPEGSVSTLKIQRTQQEDSAVYLCASSLQGANTEAFFGQGTRLTVV.

This clone was seen a handful of times. This chain joins TRBV4-3 and TRBJ2-1; TRBD1 agrees at 8 bases. The length of the CDR3 is 16 residues. CDR1 is LGHNA and CDR2 is YSLEER in the germline V gene. The trim removed 1 base at V and 0 bases at J, leaving 2 bases unmatched. CDR3 sequence: CASSQVTGGSYNEQFF. The CDR3, as DNA: TGCGCCAGCAGCCAAGTTACAGGGGGCTCCTACAATGAGCAGTTCTTC.

The chain is built from TRBV5-1 and TRBJ2-1, with 8 bases fitting TRBD2. Losses at the gene ends were 4 bases for V and 4 bases for J; bases not matched to a gene: 10. This CDR3 has 16 amino acids. Germline V gene data show CDR1 as SGHRS and CDR2 as YFSETQ. CDR3 residues: CASSLATSGGYNEQFF. The CDR3 DNA reads as TGCGCCAGCAGCCTAGCTACTTCGGGAGGGTACAATGAGCAGTTCTTC.

The chain has TRBV19 and TRBJ1-2, with TRBD1 as a possible D gene (5 bases). The CDR3 sequence is 16 residues long. The germline V gene has CDR1 LNHDA and CDR2 SQIVND (reference sequence). The germline V and J ends were trimmed by 3 bases and 8 bases, with 22 bases remaining between them. CDR3 loop: CASSILVGQGGSGYTF. CDR3 DNA: TGTGCCAGTAGTATTTTGGTCGGGCAGGGAGGCTCCGGCTACACCTTC.

This chain connects TRBV30 to TRBJ2-7, with 7 bases that match TRBD2. The CDR3 is 15 amino acids. Per germline, CDR1 GTSNPN and CDR2 SVGIG (reference sequence). Trimming cost V 3 bases and J 1 base; bases outside gene matches: 9. As DNA, the CDR3 is TGTGCCTGGAGCCCCCCTCTCGGGAGGTCCTACGAGCAGTACTTC. The encoded protein is CAWSPPLGRSYEQYF.

J is TRBJ1-2 and V is TRBV19; D remains ambiguous. From germline, CDR1 is LNHDA and CDR2 SQIVND (reference sequence). Trimming removed 2 bases from V and 0 bases from J, with 10 bases in between. The CDR3 length is 15 residues. CDR3 in amino acids: CASSISTVSNYGYTF. CDR3 in DNA: TGTGCCAGTAGTATAAGTACAGTGTCTAACTATGGCTACACCTTC.

The chain links TRBV10-1 to TRBJ2-7, with D possibly matching TRBD1 (6 bases). This CDR3 contains 14 residues. V gave up 4 bases and J gave up 3 bases, with 13 bases separating them. Per germline, CDR1 WNHNN and CDR2 SYGVQD (reference sequence). The CDR3 DNA follows: TGCGCCAGCAGTGTTACAGGGTCTATCTACGAGCAGTACTTC. This codes for CASSVTGSIYEQYF.

This chain's CDR3 is CASSFSGTENYGYTF. CDR3 sequence (DNA): TGTGCCAGCAGTTTCTCCGGGACAGAGAACTATGGCTACACCTTC. The J gene is TRBJ1-2, the V gene TRBV28, with TRBD1 matching over 7 bases. This CDR3 is 15 amino acids long. The germline V gene has CDR1 MDHEN and CDR2 SYDVKM. J gave up 2 bases and V 3 bases, and 6 bases lay outside the gene matches.

The chain uses TRBV5-1 and TRBJ2-1; 7 bases line up with TRBD1. Germline V gives CDR1 SGHRS, CDR2 YFSETQ. This CDR3 is built from 14 residues. V lost 2 bases, J lost 8 bases, and 7 bases stayed unmatched. Written as DNA, the CDR3 is TGCGCCAGCAGCTTAACAGGGGCCTGGGATGAGCAGTTCTTC. As protein: CASSLTGAWDEQFF.

The chain is built from TRBV11-2 and TRBJ2-5, with 8 bases identical to TRBD2. The CDR3 spans 14 residues. The J segment lost 6 bases and the V segment lost 5 bases, leaving 8 bases of the junction unmatched. CDR1 and CDR2 (germline): SGHAT, FQNNGV. The CDR3 nucleotides are TGTGCCAGCAGCATTCGGGAGGGTTGGCAGACCCAGTACTTC. Amino acids: CASSIREGWQTQYF.

The chain couples TRBV30 to TRBJ1-4, with 9 bases lining up with TRBD1. Germline V gives CDR1 GTSNPN, CDR2 SVGIG (reference sequence). This CDR3 spans 15 amino acids. V shed 1 base and J 2 bases; nucleotides not matched to a gene: 2. CDR3 sequence: CAWSDTGGTNEKLFF. CDR3 in DNA: TGTGCCTGGAGTGATACAGGGGGCACTAATGAAAAACTGTTTTTT.